The clone carrying this T cell receptor (beta chain) was found many times. This record belongs to a study of T cell repertoires in cytomegalovirus infection. Trimming removed 1 base from V and 5 bases from J, with 17 bases in between. The CDR3 is made up of 16 amino acids. Germline loops: CDR1 SGHTA, CDR2 FQGTGA. From the reads, TCRdb called clonotypes with MiXCR, one entry per CDR3 protein. The data hold about 300,000 distinct CDR3 sequences, with around 10% observed a single time. Material for sequencing was PBMCs. This receptor was identified in a human donor in good health (CMV status not recorded). Some clones in this sample may be carry-over from other donors' samples. V and J are TRBV7-3 and TRBJ1-2; D might be TRBD1 (6 bases). This chain's CDR3 is CASSLKSPGGLYGYTF. For the CDR3, the DNA is TGTGCCAGCAGCTTAAAGTCCCCGGGGGGCCTGTATGGCTACACCTTC.